The count of the clone carrying this T cell receptor beta chain is one. Data came from immunoSEQ multiplex PCR; TCRdb stores just in-frame clones and leaves some out. Among about 79,000 clones, more than 90% were seen once, and the ten largest hold approximately 0.4%. This record belongs to a study of technical replicates of blood from a handful of donors. This TCR was recovered from a human donor in good health. Some clones in this sample may be carry-over from other donors' samples. Sequencing was performed on T cells isolated from PBMCs.

CDR3 loop: CASSGGRTDTQYF. DNA of the CDR3: TGTGCCAGCTCAGGGGGCAGAACAGATACGCAGTATTTT. V is TRBV19 and J is TRBJ2-3; TRBD1 agrees at 8 bases. The CDR3 totals 13 residues. Trimming took 9 bases from V and 3 from J; bases not matched to a gene: 5. The V gene's germline CDR1 is LNHDA and CDR2 SQIVND (reference sequence).